Here is one T cell receptor (beta chain) with its context. The sample originates from a study of blood T cell repertoires in COVID-19. Whole-study context: COVID-19 samples, acute and convalescent, were from the United States, Italy and Spain. Sample material is recorded as cDNA or gDNA derived from T cells, B-cell-depleted T cells, or PBMCs.

The germline V and J ends were trimmed by 9 bases and 0 bases, with 10 bases remaining between them. The CDR3 is made up of 13 amino acids. Germline V gives CDR1 KGHDR, CDR2 SFDVKD. Per the original data handling: Estimated nucleated cell counts came from reference gene primer amplification. The protocol was immunoSEQ multiplex PCR, while the TCRdb copy is restricted to in-frame clones and leaves out a portion. The V and J calls and clone size are taken from that table; D and trimming were inferred from the DNA. Found here are more than 90,000 clones, about four fifths of them singletons; the top ten hold 15% to 20%.

The chain uses TRBV24-1 and TRBJ1-1; D unclear. The specimen sequenced was peripheral blood. This clonotype was sampled from a man of 80 years or more with acute or convalescent COVID-19. In nucleotides, the CDR3 is TGTGCCACCCAAGAGAGGATGAACACTGAAGCTTTCTTT. Translated: CATQERMNTEAFF.